The clone carrying this TCR beta chain was recorded at least ten times. Its antigen is still unknown. cDNA was made by 5'RACE with 10-nucleotide random UMIs. Over 190 million TCR-beta sequences from 15-18 subjects came out of each sequencing run. TCRdb redid the calling of the 5' RACE reads with MiXCR, one entry per CDR3 protein. The sample holds more than 50,000 distinct CDR3 sequences, less than 5.5% seen once. Germline V gene data show CDR1 as DFQATT and CDR2 as SNEGSKA (reference sequence). V dropped 0 bases and J dropped 5; count of bases not matched to a gene: 9. CDR3 length equals 17 residues. The sample is drawn from a study of neurological immune-mediated disorders. The study, taken as a whole, reports: The study found no CDR3 amino acid sequences shared by expanded clones across subjects, suggesting private repertoires in all groups.

2 million unsorted PBMCs were stored in RNAlater at -80 °C before RNA extraction. The chain combines TRBV20-1 with TRBJ2-2, with TRBD2 identical over 10 bases. This receptor was taken from a young woman with multiple sclerosis. Sequences were obtained from PBMCs. The CDR3 here is CSARDLTAGGETGELFF. The CDR3 coding sequence is TGCAGTGCTAGAGATCTGACAGCGGGGGGGGAAACCGGGGAGCTGTTTTTT.